One and the same sample provided the 16 T cell receptor beta chains below, sequenced in a study of blood T cell repertoires in COVID-19. The data were produced by immunoSEQ multiplex PCR, yet TCRdb's version contains in-frame clones alone and is incomplete. This sample has more than 150,000 clones, with around 80% found just once. Sequencing used peripheral blood. The receptor set was obtained from a woman of 80 years or more with active or convalescent COVID-19.

The rearrangement links TRBV5-4 to TRBJ2-1; 10 bases agree with TRBD2. The V gene end was trimmed by 4 bases and the J gene end by 2 bases; junction bases not matched to a gene: 9. Germline loops: CDR1 SGHNT, CDR2 YYREEE (reference sequence). The CDR3 has 17 amino acids. The CDR3 protein is CASSRGTSAPTYNEQFF. DNA of the CDR3: TGTGCCAGCAGCCGCGGGACTAGCGCACCAACCTACAATGAGCAGTTCTTC.

There are a few counts of this clone. The V gene is TRBV27, the J gene TRBJ1-2, with D possibly matching TRBD1 (5 bases). The V gene lost 1 base and the J gene lost 9 bases, with 15 bases spanning the gap. CDR3 length equals 14 residues. CDR1 MNHEY and CDR2 SMNVEV come from the germline V gene (reference sequence). The CDR3 loop reads CASSLLGAGSRYTF. The CDR3 DNA reads TGTGCCAGCAGTTTATTAGGGGCAGGGTCTCGCTACACCTTC.

The chain recombines TRBV5-5 with TRBJ2-7; 7 positions agree with TRBD2. The germline gives CDR1 SGHKS, CDR2 YYEKEE (reference sequence). V lost 4 bases, J lost 3 bases, and 10 bases stayed unmatched. This CDR3 contains 15 residues. The CDR3 DNA is TGTGCCAGCAGCAACTATGGGGGGGGTCACTACGAGCAGTACTTC. Translated, it gives CASSNYGGGHYEQYF. The full variable domain, rest sourced from reference TRBV5-5 and TRBJ2-7, is DAGVTQSPTHLIKTRGQQVTLRCSPISGHKSVSWYQQVLGQGPQFIFQYYEKEERGRGNFPDRFSARQFPNYSSELNVNALLLGDSALYLCASSNYGGGHYEQYFGPGTRLTVT.

V usage is TRBV4-1 and J usage is TRBJ1-2; the D gene is possibly TRBD1 (5 bases). CDR1 is MGHRA, CDR2 YSYEKL, per germline. The length of the CDR3 is 14 residues. The ends were cut back, 1 base at V and 0 bases at J, with 6 bases in the middle. CDR3 sequence reads: CASSQGTTNYGYTF. CDR3 sequence (DNA): TGCGCCAGCAGCCAAGGGACAACTAACTATGGCTACACCTTC.

The chain carries TRBV28 and TRBJ1-6, with D maybe TRBD1 (6 bases). V was pared by 6 bases and J by 7 bases, with 13 bases between. Germline CDR1 and CDR2: MDHEN and SYDVKM. The CDR3 runs 14 residues. The CDR3 is CASSLGQTNSPLHF. Here the CDR3 DNA reads TGTGCCAGCAGCCTTGGACAGACAAATTCACCCCTCCACTTT.

This chain connects TRBV20-1 to TRBJ2-2, with 7 bases fitting TRBD1. This CDR3 comprises 14 residues. V was clipped by 3 bases and J by 4 bases; unmatched bases: 5. In germline, CDR1 is DFQATT, CDR2 SNEGSKA (reference sequence). The CDR3 DNA is TGCAGTGCTAGTCTGAAGGGGGCCACCGGGGAGCTGTTTTTT. It yields the protein CSASLKGATGELFF.

This sequence joins TRBV5-1 and TRBJ1-6; 11 nucleotides line up with TRBD1. Germline V gene sequence: CDR1 SGHRS, CDR2 YFSETQ. CDR3 length: 15 residues. V dropped 5 bases and J dropped 8; count of bases not matched to a gene: 6. CDR3: CASSWPGQGDSPLHF. The CDR3 DNA follows: TGCGCCAGCAGTTGGCCGGGACAGGGGGATTCACCCCTCCACTTT.

The rearrangement joins TRBV28 to TRBJ1-3, with D hard to call. Germline V CDR1 and CDR2: MDHEN, SYDVKM. Trimming left V 4 bases short and J 0 bases short, with 10 bases between. There are 15 residues in the CDR3. The CDR3 loop is CASSSFTNSGNTIYF. CDR3 bases: TGTGCCAGCAGTTCATTTACAAACTCTGGAAACACCATATATTTT.

V and J are TRBV5-5 and TRBJ2-7; 10 positions agree with TRBD1. This CDR3 spans 14 amino acids. V lost 4 bases and J lost 9; bases outside the gene matches: 10. Germline CDR1 SGHKS, CDR2 YYEKEE (reference sequence). CDR3 sequence: CASSADRGLRGQYF. CDR3 nucleotide sequence: TGTGCCAGCAGCGCAGACAGGGGGCTTAGGGGGCAGTACTTC.

The chain links TRBV10-3 to TRBJ1-1; D gene unclear. The CDR3 sequence is 12 residues long. Germline lookup yields CDR1 ENHRY and CDR2 SYGVKD. Trimming left V 4 bases short and J 7 bases short, with 10 bases between. DNA for the CDR3: TGTGCCATCAGTGTGGGAGCGGTTGAAGCTTTCTTT. It is translated as CAISVGAVEAFF.

The chain carries TRBV21-1 and TRBJ2-3; TRBD2, the D gene given by the table, was not confirmed from the DNA. TRBV21-1 is a pseudogene. CDR3 length: 14 residues. CDR3 protein: CAIKTSGGPDTQYF. The CDR3 DNA is TGTGCCATTAAGACTAGCGGGGGGCCGGATACGCAGTATTTT.

V and J are TRBV5-1 and TRBJ2-3; possibly TRBD1 for D (6 bases). CDR3 size: 13 residues. Germline loops: CDR1 SGHRS, CDR2 YFSETQ. V was trimmed by 6 bases and J by 6 bases, leaving 14 bases between them. CDR3 amino acids: CASTEPGADTQYF. The DNA for the CDR3 is TGCGCCAGCACCGAGCCAGGGGCTGATACGCAGTATTTT.

The chain links TRBV9 to TRBJ2-1, with TRBD1 identical over 7 bases. This CDR3 comprises 14 residues. Germline V gene lookup returns CDR1 SGDLS and CDR2 YYNGEE. V dropped 1 base and J dropped 7; count of bases not matched to a gene: 5. In DNA, the CDR3 is TGTGCCAGCAGCGTAACCGGGACAGAGAATGAGCAGTTCTTC. Translated, it gives CASSVTGTENEQFF.

This chain connects TRBV27 to TRBJ2-3; 9 positions agree with TRBD1. CDR1 MNHEY and CDR2 SMNVEV come from the germline V gene (reference sequence). The V and J ends lost 2 bases and 3 bases, in that order; junction bases with no gene match: 12. This CDR3 has 18 amino acids. CDR3 nucleotide sequence: TGTGCCAGCAGTTTAGGGCCCTTACAGGGGGCCCGGACAGATACGCAGTATTTT. Encoded protein: CASSLGPLQGARTDTQYF.

This chain links TRBV18 with TRBJ2-2; no reliable D call. Looked up from germline, CDR1 is KGHSH and CDR2 is LQKENI. CDR3 length: 13 residues. V was trimmed by 4 bases and J by 7 bases, leaving 10 bases between them. The CDR3 nucleotides read TGTGCCAGCTCACAGTCGTCTATCGGGGAGCTGTTTTTT. Its protein product is CASSQSSIGELFF.

CDR3 in DNA: TGTGCCAGCAGCTTGGATTTTGGGACAGTAAATTCACCCCTCCACTTT. Amino acids: CASSLDFGTVNSPLHF. The chain employs TRBV5-4 and TRBJ1-6, with 7 positions matching TRBD1. The CDR3 loop spans 16 amino acids. Germline CDR1 and CDR2: SGHNT and YYREEE (reference sequence). V was clipped by 0 bases and J by 7 bases; unmatched bases: 7.